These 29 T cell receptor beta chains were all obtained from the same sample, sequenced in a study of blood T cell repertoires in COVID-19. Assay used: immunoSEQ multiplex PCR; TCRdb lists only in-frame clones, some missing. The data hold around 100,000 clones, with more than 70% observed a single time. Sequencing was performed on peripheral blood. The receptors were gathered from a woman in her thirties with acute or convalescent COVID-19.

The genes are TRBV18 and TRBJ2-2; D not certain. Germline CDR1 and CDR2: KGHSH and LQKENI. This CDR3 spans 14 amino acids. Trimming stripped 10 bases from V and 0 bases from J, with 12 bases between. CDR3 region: CATSRAPNTGELFF. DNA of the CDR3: TGTGCCACCTCCCGAGCTCCGAACACCGGGGAGCTGTTTTTT. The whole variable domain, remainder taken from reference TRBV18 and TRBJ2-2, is NAGVMQNPRHLVRRRGQEARLRCSPMKGHSHVYWYRQLPEEGLKFMVYLQKENIIDESGMPKERFSAEFPKEGPSILRIQQVVRGDSAAYFCATSRAPNTGELFFGEGSRLTVL.

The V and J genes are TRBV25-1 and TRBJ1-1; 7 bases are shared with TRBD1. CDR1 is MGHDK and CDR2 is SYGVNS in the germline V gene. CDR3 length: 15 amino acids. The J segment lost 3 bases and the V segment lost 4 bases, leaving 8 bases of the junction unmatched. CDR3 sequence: CASSANRDRDTEAFF. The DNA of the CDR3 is TGTGCCAGCAGTGCAAACCGGGACAGAGACACTGAAGCTTTCTTT.

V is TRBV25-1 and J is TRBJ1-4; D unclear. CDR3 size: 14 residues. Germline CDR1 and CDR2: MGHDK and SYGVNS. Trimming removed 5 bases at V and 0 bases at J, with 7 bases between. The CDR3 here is CASSLTATNEKLFF. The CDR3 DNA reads TGTGCCAGCAGTCTAACGGCAACTAATGAAAAACTGTTTTTT.

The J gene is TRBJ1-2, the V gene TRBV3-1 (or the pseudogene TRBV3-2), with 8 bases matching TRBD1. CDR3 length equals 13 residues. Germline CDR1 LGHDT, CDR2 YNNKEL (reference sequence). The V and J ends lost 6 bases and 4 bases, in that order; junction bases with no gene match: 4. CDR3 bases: TGTGCCAGCAGTCCGGGACAGGTCTATGGCTACACCTTC. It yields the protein CASSPGQVYGYTF.

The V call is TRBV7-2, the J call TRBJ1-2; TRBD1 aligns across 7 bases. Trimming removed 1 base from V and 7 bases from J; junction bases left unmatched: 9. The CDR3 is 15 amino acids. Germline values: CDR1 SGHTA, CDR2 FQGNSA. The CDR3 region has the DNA TGTGCCAGCAGCTTAGGGCAGGCGGGACAGCGTGGCTACACCTTC. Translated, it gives CASSLGQAGQRGYTF.

The CDR3, as DNA: TGTGCCAGCAGCTTCTACGATCAGCCCCAGCATTTT. Its translation: CASSFYDQPQHF. The chain couples TRBV7-2 to TRBJ1-5; D call uncertain. The CDR3 loop spans 12 amino acids. Trimming left V 3 bases short and J 5 bases short, with 5 bases between. Germline assignment: CDR1 SGHTA and CDR2 FQGNSA. The variable domain in full, with the rest retrieved from reference TRBV7-2 and TRBJ1-5, is GAGVSQSPSNKVTEKGKDVELRCDPISGHTALYWYRQSLGQGLEFLIYFQGNSAPDKSGLPSDRFSAERTGGSVSTLTIQRTQQEDSAVYLCASSFYDQPQHFGDGTRLSIL.

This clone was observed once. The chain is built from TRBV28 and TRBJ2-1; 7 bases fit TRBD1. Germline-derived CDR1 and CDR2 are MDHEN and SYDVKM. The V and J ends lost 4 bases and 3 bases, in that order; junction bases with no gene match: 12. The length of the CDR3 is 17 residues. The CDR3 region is CASSSPLTGTHYNEQFF. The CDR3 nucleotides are TGTGCCAGCAGTTCGCCGCTGACAGGGACCCACTACAATGAGCAGTTCTTC.

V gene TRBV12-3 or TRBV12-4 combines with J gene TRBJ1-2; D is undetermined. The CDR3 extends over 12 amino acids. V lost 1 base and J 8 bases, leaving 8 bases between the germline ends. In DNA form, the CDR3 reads TGTGCCAGCAGTTTAGTTCCGGGGGGCTACACCTTC. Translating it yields CASSLVPGGYTF.

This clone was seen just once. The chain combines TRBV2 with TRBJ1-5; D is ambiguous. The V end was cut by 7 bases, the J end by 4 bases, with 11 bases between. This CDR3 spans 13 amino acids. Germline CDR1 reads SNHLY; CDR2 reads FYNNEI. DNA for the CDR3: TGTGCCAGCACCTATGGGCCGAATCAGCCCCAGCATTTT. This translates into CASTYGPNQPQHF. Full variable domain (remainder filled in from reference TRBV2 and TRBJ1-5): EPEVTQTPSHQVTQMGQEVILRCVPISNHLYFYWYRQILGQKVEFLVSFYNNEISEKSEIFDDQFSVERPDGSNFTLKIRSTKLEDSAMYFCASTYGPNQPQHFGDGTRLSIL.

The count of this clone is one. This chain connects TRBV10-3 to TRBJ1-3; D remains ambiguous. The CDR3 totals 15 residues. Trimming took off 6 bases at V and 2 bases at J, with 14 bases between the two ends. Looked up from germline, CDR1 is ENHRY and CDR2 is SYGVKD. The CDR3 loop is CAIREGLAPGNTIYF. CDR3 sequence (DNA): TGTGCCATCAGAGAGGGCCTCGCCCCTGGAAACACCATATATTTT.

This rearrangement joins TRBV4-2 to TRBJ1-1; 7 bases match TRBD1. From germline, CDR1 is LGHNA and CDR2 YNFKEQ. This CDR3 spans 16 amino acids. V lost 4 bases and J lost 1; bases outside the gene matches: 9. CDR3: CASSPQTGLTNTEAFF. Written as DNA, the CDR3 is TGTGCCAGCAGCCCCCAGACAGGGTTAACGAACACTGAAGCTTTCTTT.

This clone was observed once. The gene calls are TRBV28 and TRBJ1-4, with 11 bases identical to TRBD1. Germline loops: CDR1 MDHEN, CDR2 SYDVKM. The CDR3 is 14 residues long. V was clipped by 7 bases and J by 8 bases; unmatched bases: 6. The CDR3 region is CASTLDRGREKLFF. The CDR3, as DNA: TGTGCCAGCACCTTGGACAGGGGGCGCGAAAAACTGTTTTTT.

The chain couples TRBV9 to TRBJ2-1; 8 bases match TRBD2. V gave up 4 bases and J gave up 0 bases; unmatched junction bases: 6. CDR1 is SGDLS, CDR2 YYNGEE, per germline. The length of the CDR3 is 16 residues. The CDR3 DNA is TGTGCCAGCAGCTTTAGCGGGGTGAGCTCCTACAATGAGCAGTTCTTC. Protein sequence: CASSFSGVSSYNEQFF.

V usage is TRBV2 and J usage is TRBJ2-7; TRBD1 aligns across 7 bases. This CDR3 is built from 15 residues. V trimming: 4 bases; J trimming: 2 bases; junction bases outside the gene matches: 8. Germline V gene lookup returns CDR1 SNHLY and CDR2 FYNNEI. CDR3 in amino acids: CASSVEVGTAYEQYF. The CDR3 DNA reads TGTGCCAGCAGTGTTGAGGTTGGGACAGCCTACGAGCAGTACTTC.

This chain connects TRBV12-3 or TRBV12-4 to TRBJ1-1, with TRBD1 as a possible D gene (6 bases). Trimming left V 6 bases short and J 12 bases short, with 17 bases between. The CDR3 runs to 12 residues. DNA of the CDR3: TGTGCCAGCAGCCCTCAGGGGCGAACTACTTTCTTT. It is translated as CASSPQGRTTFF.

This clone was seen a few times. CDR3 DNA: TGCGCCAGCAGCTTGGCCAGCCGGCAGCGATCACCCCTCCACTTT. Translating it yields CASSLASRQRSPLHF. The chain has TRBV5-1 and TRBJ1-6; the D is unclear. Germline V gives CDR1 SGHRS, CDR2 YFSETQ. The V gene lost 0 bases and the J gene lost 10 bases, with 14 bases spanning the gap. The length of the CDR3 is 15 residues.

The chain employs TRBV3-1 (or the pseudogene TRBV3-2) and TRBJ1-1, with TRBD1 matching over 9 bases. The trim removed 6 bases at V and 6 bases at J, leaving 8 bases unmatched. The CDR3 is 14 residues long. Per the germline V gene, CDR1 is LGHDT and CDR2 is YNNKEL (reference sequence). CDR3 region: CASRLRDREAEAFF. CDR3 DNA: TGTGCCAGCAGACTCCGGGACAGGGAGGCTGAAGCTTTCTTT.

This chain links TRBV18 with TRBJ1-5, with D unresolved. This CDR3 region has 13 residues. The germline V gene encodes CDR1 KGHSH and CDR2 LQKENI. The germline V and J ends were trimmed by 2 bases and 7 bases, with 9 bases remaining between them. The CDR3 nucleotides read TGTGCCAGCTCACCAACCCCAGGACAGCCCCAGCATTTT. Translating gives CASSPTPGQPQHF.

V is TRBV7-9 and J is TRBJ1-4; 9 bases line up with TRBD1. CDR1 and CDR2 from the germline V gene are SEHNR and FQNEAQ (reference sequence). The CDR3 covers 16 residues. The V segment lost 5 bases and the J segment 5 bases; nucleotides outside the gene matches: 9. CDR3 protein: CASSLPRGTGNEKLFF. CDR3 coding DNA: TGTGCCAGCAGCCTTCCCCGAGGGACAGGGAATGAAAAACTGTTTTTT.

CDR3 sequence reads: CASNIDSNSYEQYF. The CDR3 coding sequence is TGTGCCAGCAATATCGACAGTAACTCCTACGAGCAGTACTTC. The V and J genes are TRBV6-5 and TRBJ2-7, with D possibly being TRBD1 (5 bases). V was clipped by 7 bases and J by 0 bases, with 13 bases between them. Germline assignment: CDR1 MNHEY and CDR2 SVGAGI. This CDR3 is 14 amino acids long.

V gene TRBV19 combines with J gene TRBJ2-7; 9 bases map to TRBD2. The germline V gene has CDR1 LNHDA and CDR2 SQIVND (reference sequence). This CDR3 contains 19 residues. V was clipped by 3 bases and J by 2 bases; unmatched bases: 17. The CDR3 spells CASSIKAGSGGILTYEQYF. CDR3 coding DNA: TGTGCCAGTAGTATTAAGGCAGGTAGCGGGGGAATCCTAACCTACGAGCAGTACTTC. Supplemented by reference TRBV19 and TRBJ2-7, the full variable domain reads DGGITQSPKYLFRKEGQNVTLSCEQNLNHDAMYWYRQDPGQGLRLIYYSQIVNDFQKGDIAEGYSVSREKKESFPLTVTSAQKNPTAFYLCASSIKAGSGGILTYEQYFGPGTRLTVT.

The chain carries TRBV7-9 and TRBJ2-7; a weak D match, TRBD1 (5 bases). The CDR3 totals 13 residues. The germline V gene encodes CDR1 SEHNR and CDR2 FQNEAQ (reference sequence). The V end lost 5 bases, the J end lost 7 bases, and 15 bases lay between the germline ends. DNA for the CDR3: TGTGCCAGCAGCCCCGACAGTGTGGTGGAGCAGTACTTC. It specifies CASSPDSVVEQYF. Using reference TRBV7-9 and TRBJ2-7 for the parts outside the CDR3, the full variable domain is DTGVSQNPRHKITKRGQNVTFRCDPISEHNRLYWYRQTLGQGPEFLTYFQNEAQLEKSRLLSDRFSAERPKGSFSTLEIQRTEQGDSAMYLCASSPDSVVEQYFGPGTRLTVT.

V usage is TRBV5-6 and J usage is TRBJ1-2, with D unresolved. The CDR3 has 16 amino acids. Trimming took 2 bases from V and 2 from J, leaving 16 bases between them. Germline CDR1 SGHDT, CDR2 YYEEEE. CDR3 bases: TGTGCCAGCAGCTTCGGAGGGCCCCGAGGGAACTATGGCTACACCTTC. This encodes CASSFGGPRGNYGYTF.

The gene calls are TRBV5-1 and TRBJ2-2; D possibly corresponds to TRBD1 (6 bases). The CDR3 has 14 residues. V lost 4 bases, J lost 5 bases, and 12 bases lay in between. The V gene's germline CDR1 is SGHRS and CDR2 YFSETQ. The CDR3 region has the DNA TGCGCCAGCAGCCTGACAGGTTTGACCGGGGAGCTGTTTTTT. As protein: CASSLTGLTGELFF.

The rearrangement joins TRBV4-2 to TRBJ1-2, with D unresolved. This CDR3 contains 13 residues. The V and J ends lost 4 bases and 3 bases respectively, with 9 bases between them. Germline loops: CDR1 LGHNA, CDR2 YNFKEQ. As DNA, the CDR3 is TGTGCCAGCAGCCCTATAGAGGACTATGGCTACACCTTC. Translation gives CASSPIEDYGYTF.

Here the CDR3 DNA reads TGCGCCAGCAGCTGGGACAGGGCGAACTATGGCTACACCTTC. Its translation is CASSWDRANYGYTF. The chain combines TRBV5-1 with TRBJ1-2; 9 positions match TRBD1. This CDR3 spans 14 amino acids. Germline CDR1 and CDR2: SGHRS and YFSETQ. Unmatched junction bases numbered 2, after V lost 3 bases and J lost 2 bases.

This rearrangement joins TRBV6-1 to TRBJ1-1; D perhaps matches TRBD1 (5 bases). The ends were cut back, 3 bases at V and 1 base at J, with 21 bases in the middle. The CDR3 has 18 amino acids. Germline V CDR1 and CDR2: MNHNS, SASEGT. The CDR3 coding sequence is TGTGCCAGCAGTGAGGTTGGGGTTGGGAGGGGAAGGAACACTGAAGCTTTCTTT. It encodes CASSEVGVGRGRNTEAFF.

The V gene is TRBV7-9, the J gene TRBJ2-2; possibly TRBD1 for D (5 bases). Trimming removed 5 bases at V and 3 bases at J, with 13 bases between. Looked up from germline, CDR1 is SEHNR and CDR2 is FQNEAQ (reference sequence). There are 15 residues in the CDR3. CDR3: CASSPKGSHTGELFF. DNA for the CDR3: TGTGCCAGCAGCCCAAAGGGGTCGCACACCGGGGAGCTGTTTTTT.

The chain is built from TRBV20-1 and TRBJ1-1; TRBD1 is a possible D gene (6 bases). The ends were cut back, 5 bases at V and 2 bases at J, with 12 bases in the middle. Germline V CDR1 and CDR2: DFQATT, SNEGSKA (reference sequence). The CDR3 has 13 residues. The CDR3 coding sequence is TGCAGTGCTCGTGACAGGCTAAACACTGAAGCTTTCTTT. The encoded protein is CSARDRLNTEAFF.